This T cell receptor (beta chain) came from a study of shared clonotypes between healthy human individuals. Across the study: The donors, two women and a few men, were aged 18 to 49.

Study-level results: Non-shared clonotypes had lower generation probabilities than those shared by all four donors.

Note on this clone: The antigen is unknown.

In germline, CDR1 is GTSNPN, CDR2 SVGIG (reference sequence). With 2 bases clipped from V and 7 bases from J, the junction kept 7 bases outside the gene matches. CDR3 size: 13 residues. Data came from immunoSEQ multiplex PCR; TCRdb stores just in-frame clones and leaves some out. Of around 2.1 million clones listed, 85% to 95% were seen once; the top ten hold more than 1.5%. Naive CD8 cells, CD45RO-negative and positively selected for CCR7, excluded terminally differentiated effector memory CD45RA+ cells. Sequenced: naive CD8+ T cells from PBMCs. This chain joins TRBV30 and TRBJ2-5; 7 bases align to TRBD2. The clonotype originates from a man younger than 35 in good health. Some clones in this sample may be carry-over from other donors' samples. For the CDR3, the DNA is TGTGCCTGGAGTTGGGGGGGGTCGGCGACCCAGTACTTC. Residues: CAWSWGGSATQYF. Variable domain in full (rest from reference TRBV30 and TRBJ2-5): SQTIHQWPATLVQPVGSPLSLECTVEGTSNPNLYWYRQAAGRGLQLLFYSVGIGQISSEVPQNLSASRPQDRQFILSSKKLLLSDSGFYLCAWSWGGSATQYFGPGTRLLVL.